Reported below is one T cell receptor (beta chain). The V gene end was trimmed by 6 bases and the J gene end by 4 bases; junction bases not matched to a gene: 5. Looked up from germline, CDR1 is MDHEN and CDR2 is SYDVKM. The CDR3 totals 14 residues. The data were taken from a study of T cell changes during pregnancy in multiple sclerosis. Clones were sequenced by immunoSEQ multiplex PCR, and TCRdb holds only the in-frame ones, with some missing. The repertoire holds around 92,000 clones, with around 92% as singletons. The sequencing here drew on peripheral blood, taken in the third trimester of pregnancy. V and J are TRBV28 and TRBJ1-3; 8 bases are shared with TRBD1. The sequence was collected from a female donor with multiple sclerosis, enrolled in a pregnancy study. The CDR3 DNA reads TGTGCCAGCAGCATACAGGGGGGCGGAAACACCATATATTTT. Translation: CASSIQGGGNTIYF.